One TCR beta chain is described in this entry. The record originates from a study of shared clonotypes between healthy human individuals. Data came from immunoSEQ multiplex PCR; TCRdb stores just in-frame clones and leaves some out. The table includes about 2.4 million clones, approximately 93% detected once. The CDR3 spans 14 residues. With V trimmed by 8 bases and J by 4 bases, 10 bases remained unmatched. CDR1 LNHDA and CDR2 SQIVND come from the germline V gene (reference sequence). The rearrangement uses TRBV19 and TRBJ1-1, with 7 bases identical to TRBD1. This sequence originates from a man between 18 and 29 years old in good health. Some clones in this sample may be carry-over from other donors' samples. What was sequenced was naive CD4+ T cells from PBMCs. Subset of the sample: CD45RA+ positively selected. The CDR3 DNA sequence: TGTGCCAGTGTAACAGGGGCCTGGAGCACTGAAGCTTTCTTT. Translation gives CASVTGAWSTEAFF.